The sequence of this T cell receptor beta chain was determined in a study of molecular identifiers for immune sequencing clone quantification. Study in general: Replicate RNA came from approximately 20,000 or 98,000 naive CD8 cells and was split five ways, and four parts were sequenced. Whole-study findings and limits: Clones of above 20 RNA copies carried over 97% of effector molecules; in naive cells they carried under 1%.

The CDR3 totals 16 residues. Germline loops: CDR1 SGHVS, CDR2 FQNEAQ. V was cut by 0 bases and J by 0 bases, with 11 bases left in between. Concerning this clonotype itself: Its antigen is undetermined.

It was with previously described methods and listed TCR primers that bulk TCR libraries were made. TCRdb reanalysed the PCR reads using MiXCR and keeps one entry per CDR3 protein. This table holds more than 450,000 distinct CDR3 sequences, around 23% found once. The chain combines TRBV7-8 with TRBJ1-1; D remains ambiguous. The sample taken for sequencing was naive CD8+ T cells from blood, with Jurkat cell RNA spiked in. Described subset: FACS-sorted CD8+CD4-CCR7+CD45RA+ naive T cells. This clonotype was obtained from a human donor in good health. Some libraries in this study had Jurkat cell RNA spiked in. The CDR3 DNA follows: TGTGCCAGCAGCTTAGCAGGATTAAGCCTGAACACTGAAGCTTTCTTT. Encoded protein: CASSLAGLSLNTEAFF.